The clone carrying this T cell receptor (beta chain) has a count of ten or more. What it recognizes is unknown. The study's library attached unique molecular identifiers to single cDNA molecules. Original processing notes: The number of TCRs in each sample had a median of about 95,000 and spanned roughly 20,000 to 750,000. TCRdb fed the RACE reads into MiXCR, producing one record per CDR3 protein. TCRdb, not the authors, supplied the V and J calls. Of some 360,000 distinct CDR3 sequences in the sample, approximately 5% were seen once. This record comes from a study of human T cells and chemical hapten exposure. Study observations and caveats: PT1 expanded TCR counts and patch test score correlated positively.

Described time point: pre-sensitization, week 0. The sample's treatment: therapeutic diphenylcyclopropenone sensitization with weekly scalp DPC. Blood draws preceded each patch test application. The source of this sequence is a woman between 45 and 65 years old with alopecia areata. Some clones in this sample may be carry-over from other donors' samples. Sequences were derived from whole blood, sampled in connection with sensitization to the hapten diphenylcyclopropenone (DPC).

The CDR3 DNA sequence: TGTGCCAGCAGCGTAGACGGACGGGGTACTGAAGCTTTCTTT. Its translation is CASSVDGRGTEAFF. The rearrangement joins TRBV9 to TRBJ1-1; D is uncertain. V lost 0 bases and J 5 bases, leaving 11 bases between the germline ends. The CDR3 has 14 residues. Per germline, CDR1 SGDLS and CDR2 YYNGEE.